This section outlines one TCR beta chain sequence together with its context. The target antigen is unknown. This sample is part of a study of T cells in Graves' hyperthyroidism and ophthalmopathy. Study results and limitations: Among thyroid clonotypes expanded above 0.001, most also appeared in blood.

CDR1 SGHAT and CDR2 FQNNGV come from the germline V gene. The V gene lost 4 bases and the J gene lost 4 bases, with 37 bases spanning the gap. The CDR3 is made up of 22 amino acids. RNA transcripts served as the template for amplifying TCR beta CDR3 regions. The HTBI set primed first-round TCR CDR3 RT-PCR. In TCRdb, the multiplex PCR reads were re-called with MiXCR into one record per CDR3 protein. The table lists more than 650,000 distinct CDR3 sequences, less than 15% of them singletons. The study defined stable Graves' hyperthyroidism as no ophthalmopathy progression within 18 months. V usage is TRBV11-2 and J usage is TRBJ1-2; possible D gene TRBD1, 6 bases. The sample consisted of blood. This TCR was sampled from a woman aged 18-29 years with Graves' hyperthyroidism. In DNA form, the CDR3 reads TGTGCCAGCAGCTCCCTTTCTTATCGTGTTAGAAAAACCTCAGGGGTGGGCTATGGCTACACCTTC. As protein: CASSSLSYRVRKTSGVGYGYTF. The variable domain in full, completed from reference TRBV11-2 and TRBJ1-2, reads EAGVAQSPRYKIIEKRQSVAFWCNPISGHATLYWYQQILGQGPKLLIQFQNNGVVDDSQLPKDRFSAERLKGVDSTLKIQPAKLEDSAVYLCASSSLSYRVRKTSGVGYGYTFGSGTRLTVV.